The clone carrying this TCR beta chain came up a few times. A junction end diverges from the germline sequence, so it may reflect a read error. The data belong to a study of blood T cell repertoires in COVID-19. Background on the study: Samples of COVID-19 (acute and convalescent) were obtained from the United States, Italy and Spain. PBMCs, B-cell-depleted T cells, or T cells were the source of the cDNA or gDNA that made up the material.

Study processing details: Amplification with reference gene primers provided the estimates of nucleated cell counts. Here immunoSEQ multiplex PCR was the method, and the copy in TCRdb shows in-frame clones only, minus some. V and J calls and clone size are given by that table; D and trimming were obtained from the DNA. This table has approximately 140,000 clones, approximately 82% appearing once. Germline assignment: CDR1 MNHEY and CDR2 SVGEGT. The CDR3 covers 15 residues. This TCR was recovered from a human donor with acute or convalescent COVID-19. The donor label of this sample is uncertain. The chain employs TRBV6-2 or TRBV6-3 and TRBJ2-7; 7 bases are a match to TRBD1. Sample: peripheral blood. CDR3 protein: CASRYPGTASSEQYF. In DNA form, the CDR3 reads TGTGCCAGCAGATACCCCGGGACAGCCTCCTCCGAGCAGTACTTC.